This entry features one TCR beta chain sequence. Its antigen is currently unknown. These data come from a study of cytomegalovirus exposure and HLA in healthy donors. Study observations and caveats: Only CMV serostatus was available as immune exposure information. Some public TCRs appeared in many individuals, while most sequences were rare. Within an earlier analysis, most TCR beta V segments proved productive either about 90% or about 30% of the time.

The CDR3 runs to 14 residues. CDR1 is MDHEN and CDR2 is SYDVKM in the germline V gene. The V and J ends lost 6 bases and 3 bases respectively, with 15 bases between them. 60 Vbeta and 13 Jbeta primers were used in PCR. The method was immunoSEQ multiplex PCR; TCRdb's version includes in-frame clones alone and lacks a portion of them. The data show some 150,000 clones, with around 90% seen just once and 0.8% to 1% held by the top ten. The TCR sequence derives from a woman under 40 in good health and CMV-seronegative. Sample: PBMCs. The V and J genes are TRBV28 and TRBJ2-7, with D maybe TRBD1 (6 bases). The CDR3 reads CASSLAGDIYEQYF. In nucleotides, the CDR3 is TGTGCCAGCAGCCTCGCCGGGGACATCTACGAGCAGTACTTC.